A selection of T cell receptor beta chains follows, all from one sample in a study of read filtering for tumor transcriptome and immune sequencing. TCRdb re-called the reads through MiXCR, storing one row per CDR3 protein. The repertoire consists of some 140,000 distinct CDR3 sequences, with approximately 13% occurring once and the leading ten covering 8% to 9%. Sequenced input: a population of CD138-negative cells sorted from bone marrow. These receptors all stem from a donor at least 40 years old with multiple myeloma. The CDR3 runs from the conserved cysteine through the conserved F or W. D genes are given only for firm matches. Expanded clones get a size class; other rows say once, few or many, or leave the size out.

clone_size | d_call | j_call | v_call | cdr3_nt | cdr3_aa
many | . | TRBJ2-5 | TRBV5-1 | TGCGCCAGCAGCTTGCGCAGAGCAAGCGGGACCCAGTACTTC | CASSLRRASGTQYF
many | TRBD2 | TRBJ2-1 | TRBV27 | TGTGCCAGCAGTTTACCCTACGGGCTAGCGGGAGAGGGGAATGAGCAGTTCTTC | CASSLPYGLAGEGNEQFF
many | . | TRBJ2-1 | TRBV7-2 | TGTGCCAGCAGCTTACGCAACAGGATAAGTTACAATGAGCAGTTCTTC | CASSLRNRISYNEQFF
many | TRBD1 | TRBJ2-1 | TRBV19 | TGTGCCAGCAGCCCAGGGGGTAGCTCCTACAATGAGCAGTTCTTC | CASSPGGSSYNEQFF
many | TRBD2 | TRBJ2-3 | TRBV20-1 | TGCAGTGCTAAAGGGACTAGCGGGTTTCAAGATACGCAGTATTTT | CSAKGTSGFQDTQYF
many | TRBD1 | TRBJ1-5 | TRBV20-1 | TGCAGTGCTAGCCAGGGACAGGGAGGGAACAATCAGCCCCAGCATTTT | CSASQGQGGNNQPQHF
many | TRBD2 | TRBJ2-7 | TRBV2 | TGTGCCATCGGGACTAGCGGGTCCCCCTCCTACGAGCAGTACTTC | CAIGTSGSPSYEQYF
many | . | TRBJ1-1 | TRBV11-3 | TGTGCCAGCAGCCAAGGGGGGGGGTACACTGAAGCTTTCTTT | CASSQGGGYTEAFF
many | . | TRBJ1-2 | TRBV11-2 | TGTGCCAGCAGCCCGATTAGGGGGTACAGACTCTATGGCTACACCTTC | CASSPIRGYRLYGYTF
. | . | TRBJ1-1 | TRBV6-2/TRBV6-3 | TGTGCCAGCAAGAGGACATCGAACACTGAAGCTTTCTTT | CASKRTSNTEAFF
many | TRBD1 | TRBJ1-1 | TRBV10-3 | TGTGCCATCACCGGAGCCGACAGGGGGATAACTGAAGCTTTCTTT | CAITGADRGITEAFF
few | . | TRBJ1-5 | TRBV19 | TGTGCCAGTAGTATAAGTGGCGGCAGAAATCAGCCCCAGCATTTT | CASSISGGRNQPQHF
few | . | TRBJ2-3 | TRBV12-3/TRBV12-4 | TGTGCCAGCAGTTGGGGCGGGAGCACAGATACGCAGTATTTT | CASSWGGSTDTQYF
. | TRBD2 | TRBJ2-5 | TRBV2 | TGTGCCAGCAGTGCACTAGCGCCTGGTACCGGGGAGACCCAGTACTTC | CASSALAPGTGETQYF
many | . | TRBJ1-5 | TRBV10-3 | TGTGCCATCAGTGACGGTGGAGCTGGGGGTAATCAGCCCCAGCATTTT | CAISDGGAGGNQPQHF
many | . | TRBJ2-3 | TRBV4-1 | TGCGCCAGCAGCCAAGAGCGGGCAGATGGGACAGATACGCAGTATTTT | CASSQERADGTDTQYF
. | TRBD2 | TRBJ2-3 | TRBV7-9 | TGTGCCAGCAGCATTGGAATAGCGGGAGATGCGGATACGCAGTATTTT | CASSIGIAGDADTQYF
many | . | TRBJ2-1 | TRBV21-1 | TGTGCCAGCAGCAAAGTAATAGCGGGACCGTACAATGAGCAGTTCTTC | CASSKVIAGPYNEQFF
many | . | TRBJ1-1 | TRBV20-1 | TGCAGTGCTAGAGAGCTTAAGGGTCCGAGCACTGAAGCTTTCTTT | CSARELKGPSTEAFF
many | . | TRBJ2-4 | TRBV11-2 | TGTGCCAGCAGCTTTTTGGGGACCGTAGCCAAAAACATTCAGTACTTC | CASSFLGTVAKNIQYF
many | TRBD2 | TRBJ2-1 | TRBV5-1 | TGCGCCAGCAGCTTGGGTAGCGGGAGTGGCAATGAGCAGTTCTTC | CASSLGSGSGNEQFF
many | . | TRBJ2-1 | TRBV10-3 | TGTGCCATCAGTGGGCCTAGAGAAAATGAGCAGTTCTTC | CAISGPRENEQFF
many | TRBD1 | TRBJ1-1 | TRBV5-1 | TGCGCCAGCAGCTTCTCTGAGGGGGCCTTTGAAGCTTTCTTT | CASSFSEGAFEAFF
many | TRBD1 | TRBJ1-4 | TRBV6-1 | TGTGCCAGCAGTGGCCGGACAGGCCGGACCGAAAAACTGTTTTTT | CASSGRTGRTEKLFF
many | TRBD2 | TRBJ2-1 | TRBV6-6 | TGTGCCAGCAGTTACTCTAGCGGGAGCTACAATGAGCAGTTCTTC | CASSYSSGSYNEQFF
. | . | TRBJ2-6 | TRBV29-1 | TGCAGCGTTGATGCGGTTGGGGCCAACGTCCTGACTTTC | CSVDAVGANVLTF
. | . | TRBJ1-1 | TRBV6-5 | TGCGCCAGCAGTTACCCCGGGCGGGCAGGGAGGGGCACTGGAGCTTTCTTT | CASSYPGRAGRGTGAFF
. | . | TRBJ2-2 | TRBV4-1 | TGCGCCAGCAGAGGGGGGGTTGGGACCGGGGAGCTGTTTTTT | CASRGGVGTGELFF
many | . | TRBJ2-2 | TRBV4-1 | TGCGCCAGCAGCTGGGCGTGGCAGACTTACACCGGGGAGCTGTTTTTT | CASSWAWQTYTGELFF
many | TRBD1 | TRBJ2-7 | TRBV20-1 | TGCAGTGCTAGTTCCTCCGGACAGGTGCTATCCTACGAGCAGTACTTC | CSASSSGQVLSYEQYF